A single T cell receptor beta chain is shown here with its context. These data are taken from a study of CD8 T cells in ankylosing spondylitis. With 5 bases removed from V and 1 base from J, the gap between germline ends came to 9 bases. The CDR3 has 14 amino acids. Using quantitative 5'-RACE with molecular barcodes, the authors made TCR beta libraries. TCRdb reprocessed the 5' RACE reads with MiXCR, giving one entry per CDR3 protein. The profile shows hundreds of thousands of distinct CDR3 sequences, around 21% of them singletons. Specimen: blood, either unsorted or a sorted T cell fraction (not recorded which). The V and J genes are TRBV12-3 or TRBV12-4 and TRBJ2-1; D not resolved. This TCR was recovered from a female donor with ankylosing spondylitis or in good health (not recorded which). This CDR3 is CASSSLGSYNEQFF. In nucleotides, the CDR3 is TGTGCCAGCAGTAGTCTAGGTTCCTACAATGAGCAGTTCTTC.